This T cell receptor (beta chain) was identified in a study of blood T cells in healthy people across ages. Primed by a sample-barcoded 5' primer and a J-beta primer mix, a second PCR proceeded for 7 to 11 cycles. Tagging of each cDNA molecule was performed by a template-switch adaptor with 12 random nucleotides. MiXCR was run by TCRdb on the 5' RACE reads, yielding one entry per CDR3 protein. This sample has 1,500,000 or so distinct CDR3 sequences, with 55% to 75% found just once. Trimming left V 0 bases short and J 1 base short, with 11 bases between. The CDR3 runs 15 residues. The germline CDR1 and CDR2 sequences are SGHRS and YFSETQ.

The chain is built from TRBV5-1 and TRBJ2-7; D is unresolved. This clonotype originated in a man younger than 30 in good health. Specimen: blood. This chain's CDR3 is CASSLDSSSSYEQYF. In DNA form, the CDR3 reads TGCGCCAGCAGCTTGGATAGCAGCTCTTCCTACGAGCAGTACTTC.